This TCR beta chain comes out of a study of blood T cell repertoires in COVID-19 (dated by TCRdb to the early 2020s). Background for the entire study: The collaborator samples originated in the United States, Italy and Spain and spanned the acute and convalescent phases of COVID-19. The material from the prospective study consisted of cDNA or gDNA derived from T cells, B-cell-depleted T cells, or PBMCs. Subjects who had been exposed to COVID-19, were actively infected with it, or had recovered from it provided the deeply sampled blood TCRbeta repertoires that made up the dataset. A freely available public database, intended as a resource for researchers studying the immune response to SARS-CoV-2, is where the repertoires were released. The samples were drawn from the first 160 participants of the ongoing ImmuneRACE study and from 950 to 1,500 subjects provided by 6 global collaborators. Sample metadata almost always included a de-identified subject ID, COVID-19 status, age in years and sex. HLA class I and class II types, where available, came from metadata supplied by the sample provider rather than from assay-based typing.

Summary of the overall study and its limitations: Clinical and demographic metadata were provided uncurated, with the amount varying by source and participant.

As to this clone: This clone's antigen is unknown. One base away there is no much larger clone; base qualities are not given.

TCRbeta CDR3 regions were amplified from genomic DNA using the immunoSEQ Assay, a bias-controlled multiplex PCR. In the source study's methods: Within the assay, amplification of reference gene primers was used to estimate how many nucleated cells each sample contained. Sequence reads were collapsed and filtered to measure the absolute abundance of every unique TCRbeta CDR3 rearrangement. For each sample, productive Simpson clonality was calculated as the square root of Simpson's diversity index over productive rearrangements. In its TCRdb copy, this immuneACCESS table keeps in-frame sequences only and misses some clones. Where compared with another copy, unresolved V genes explain less than half of these, and the others have no known cause. The V and J calls and clone size were taken over from that table, and D and trimming were inferred from the DNA. A total of about 120,000 clones appear in this sample, around 87% of them only once. The top ten hold less than 30% of the sample.

CDR1 SGHTA and CDR2 FQGNSA are derived from the germline V gene. The CDR3, cysteine through phenylalanine, is 16 amino acids long. The kept DNA is CDR3 alone, 48 bases in frame from the first base. For this chain, trimming is 5 bases at the V end and 7 bases at the J end, and the number of junction bases without a gene match is 9. Whole blood was collected in K2EDTA tubes by collaborating institutions according to the institutions' own protocols. For TCRbeta analysis, collaborator samples were shipped as frozen whole blood, as isolated PBMCs, or as DNA extracted from either sample type. Sequencing was carried out using peripheral blood. This receptor chain uses TRBV7-2 and TRBJ2-2; 11 bases in the junction line up with TRBD2. This sequence was found in a woman aged 70 to 79 with acute or convalescent COVID-19. The CDR3 amino acid sequence is: CASSRTSGGTVGELFF. The nucleotides are TGTGCCAGCAGCCGTACTAGCGGGGGAACGGTCGGGGAGCTGTTTTTT.